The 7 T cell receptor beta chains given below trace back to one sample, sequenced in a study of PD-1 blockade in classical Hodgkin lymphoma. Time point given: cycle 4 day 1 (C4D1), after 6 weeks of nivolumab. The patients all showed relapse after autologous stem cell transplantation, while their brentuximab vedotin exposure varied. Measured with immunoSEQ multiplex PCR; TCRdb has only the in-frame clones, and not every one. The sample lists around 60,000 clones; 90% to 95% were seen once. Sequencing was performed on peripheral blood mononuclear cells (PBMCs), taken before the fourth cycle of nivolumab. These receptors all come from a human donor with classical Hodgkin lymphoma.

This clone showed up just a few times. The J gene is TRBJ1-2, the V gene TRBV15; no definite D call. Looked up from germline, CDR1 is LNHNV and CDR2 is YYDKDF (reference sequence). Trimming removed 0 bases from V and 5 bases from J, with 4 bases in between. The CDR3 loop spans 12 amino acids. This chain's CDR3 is CATSRDRYGYTF. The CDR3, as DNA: TGTGCCACCAGCAGAGATCGTTATGGCTACACCTTC.

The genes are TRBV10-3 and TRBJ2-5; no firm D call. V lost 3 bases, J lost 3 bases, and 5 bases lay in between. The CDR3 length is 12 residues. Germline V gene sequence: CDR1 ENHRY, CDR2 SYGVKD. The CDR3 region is CAISDQEETQYF. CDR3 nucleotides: TGTGCCATCAGTGATCAGGAAGAGACCCAGTACTTC.

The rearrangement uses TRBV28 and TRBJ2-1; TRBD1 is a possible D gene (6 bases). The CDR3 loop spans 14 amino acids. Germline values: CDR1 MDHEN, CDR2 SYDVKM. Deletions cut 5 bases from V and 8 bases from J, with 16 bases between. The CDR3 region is CASSHTFRGYEQFF. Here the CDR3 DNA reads TGTGCCAGCAGTCACACATTCAGGGGTTATGAGCAGTTCTTC.

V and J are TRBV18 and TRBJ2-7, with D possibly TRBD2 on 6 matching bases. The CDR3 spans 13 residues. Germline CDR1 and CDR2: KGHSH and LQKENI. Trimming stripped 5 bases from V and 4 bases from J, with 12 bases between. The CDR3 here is CASSSGLEYEQYF. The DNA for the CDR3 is TGTGCCAGCTCATCGGGACTCGAATACGAGCAGTACTTC.

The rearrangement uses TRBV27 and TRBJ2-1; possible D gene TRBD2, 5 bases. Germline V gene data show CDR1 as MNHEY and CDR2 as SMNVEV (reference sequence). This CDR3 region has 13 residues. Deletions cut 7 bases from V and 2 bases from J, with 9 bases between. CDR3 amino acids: CASTGSPYNEQFF. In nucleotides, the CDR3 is TGTGCCAGCACGGGAAGCCCCTACAATGAGCAGTTCTTC.

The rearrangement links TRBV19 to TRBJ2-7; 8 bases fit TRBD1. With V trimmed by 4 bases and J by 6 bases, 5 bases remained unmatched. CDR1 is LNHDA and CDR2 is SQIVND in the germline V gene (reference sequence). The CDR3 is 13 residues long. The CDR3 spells CASSSWTGSEQYF. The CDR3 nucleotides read TGTGCCAGTAGTAGCTGGACAGGGAGCGAGCAGTACTTC.

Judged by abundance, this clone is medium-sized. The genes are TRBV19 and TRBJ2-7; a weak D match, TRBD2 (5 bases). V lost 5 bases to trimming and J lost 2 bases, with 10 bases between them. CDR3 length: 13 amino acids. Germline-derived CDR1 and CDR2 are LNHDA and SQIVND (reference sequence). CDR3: CASSAGSAYEQYF. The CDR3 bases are TGTGCCAGTAGTGCGGGCAGCGCCTACGAGCAGTACTTC.